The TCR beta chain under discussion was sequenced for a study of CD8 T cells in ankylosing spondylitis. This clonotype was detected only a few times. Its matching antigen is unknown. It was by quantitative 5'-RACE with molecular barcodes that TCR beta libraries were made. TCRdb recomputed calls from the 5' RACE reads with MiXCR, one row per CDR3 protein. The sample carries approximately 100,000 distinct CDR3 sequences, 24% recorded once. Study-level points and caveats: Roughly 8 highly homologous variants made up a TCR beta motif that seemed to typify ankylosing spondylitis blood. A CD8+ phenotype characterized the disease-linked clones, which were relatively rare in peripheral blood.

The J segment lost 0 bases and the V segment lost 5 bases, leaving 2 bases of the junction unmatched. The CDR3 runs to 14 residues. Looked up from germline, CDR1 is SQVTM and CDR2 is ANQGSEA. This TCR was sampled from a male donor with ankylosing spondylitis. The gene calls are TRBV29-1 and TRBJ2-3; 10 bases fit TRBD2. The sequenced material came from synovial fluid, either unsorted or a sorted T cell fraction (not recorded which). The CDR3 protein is CSVTTSGSTDTQYF. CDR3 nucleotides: TGCAGCGTTACGACTAGCGGGAGCACAGATACGCAGTATTTT.